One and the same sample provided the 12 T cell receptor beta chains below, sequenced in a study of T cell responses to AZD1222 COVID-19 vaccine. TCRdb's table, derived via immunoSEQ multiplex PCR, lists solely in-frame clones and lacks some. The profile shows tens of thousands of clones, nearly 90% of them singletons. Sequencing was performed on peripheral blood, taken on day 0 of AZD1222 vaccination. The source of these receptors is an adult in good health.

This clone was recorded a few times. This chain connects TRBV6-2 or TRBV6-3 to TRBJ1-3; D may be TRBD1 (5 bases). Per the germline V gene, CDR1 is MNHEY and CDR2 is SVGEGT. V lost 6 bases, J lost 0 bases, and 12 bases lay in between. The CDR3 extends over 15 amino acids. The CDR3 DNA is TGTGCCAGCAGCGCAGACAGCACCTCTGGAAACACCATATATTTT. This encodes CASSADSTSGNTIYF.

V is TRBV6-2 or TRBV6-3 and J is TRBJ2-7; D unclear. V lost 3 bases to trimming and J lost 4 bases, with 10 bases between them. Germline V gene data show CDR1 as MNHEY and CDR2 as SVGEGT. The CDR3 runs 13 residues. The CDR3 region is CASSYNMNYEQYF. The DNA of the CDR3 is TGTGCCAGCAGTTATAACATGAATTACGAGCAGTACTTC.

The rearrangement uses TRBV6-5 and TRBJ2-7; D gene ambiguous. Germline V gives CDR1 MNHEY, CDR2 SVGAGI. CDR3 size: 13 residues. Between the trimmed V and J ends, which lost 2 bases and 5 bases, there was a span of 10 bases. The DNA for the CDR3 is TGTGCCAGCAGTTACGAAGTCGCGGACGAGCAGTACTTC. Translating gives CASSYEVADEQYF.

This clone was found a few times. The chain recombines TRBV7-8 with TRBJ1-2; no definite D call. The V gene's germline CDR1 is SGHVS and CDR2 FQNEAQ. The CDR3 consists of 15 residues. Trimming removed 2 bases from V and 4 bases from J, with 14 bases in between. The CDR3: CASSLNPHDRYGYTF. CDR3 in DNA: TGTGCCAGCAGCTTAAACCCGCACGACCGCTATGGCTACACCTTC.

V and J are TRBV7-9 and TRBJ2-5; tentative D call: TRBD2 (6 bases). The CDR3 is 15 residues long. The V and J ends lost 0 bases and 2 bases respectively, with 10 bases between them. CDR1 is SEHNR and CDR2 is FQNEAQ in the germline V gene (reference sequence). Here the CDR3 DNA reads TGTGCCAGCAGCTTAGCCCAGACTAGTCAAGAGACCCAGTACTTC. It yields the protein CASSLAQTSQETQYF.

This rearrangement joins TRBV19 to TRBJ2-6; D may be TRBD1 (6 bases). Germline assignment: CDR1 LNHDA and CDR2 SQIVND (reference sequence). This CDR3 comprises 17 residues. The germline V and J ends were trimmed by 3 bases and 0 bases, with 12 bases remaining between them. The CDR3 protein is CASSMGQGFSGANVLTF. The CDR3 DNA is TGTGCCAGTAGTATGGGGCAGGGGTTCTCTGGGGCCAACGTCCTGACTTTC.

The CDR3 protein is CASSLEGTGLSYEQYF. The CDR3 bases are TGCGCCAGCAGCTTGGAAGGGACAGGGCTCTCCTACGAGCAGTACTTC. V gene TRBV5-1 combines with J gene TRBJ2-7; TRBD1 agrees at 9 bases. Germline V gives CDR1 SGHRS, CDR2 YFSETQ. CDR3 length: 16 amino acids. V was pared by 0 bases and J by 0 bases, with 4 bases of the junction left unmatched. Drawing the rest from reference TRBV5-1 and TRBJ2-7, the complete variable domain is KAGVTQTPRYLIKTRGQQVTLSCSPISGHRSVSWYQQTPGQGLQFLFEYFSETQRNKGNFPGRFSGRQFSNSRSEMNVSTLELGDSALYLCASSLEGTGLSYEQYFGPGTRLTVT.

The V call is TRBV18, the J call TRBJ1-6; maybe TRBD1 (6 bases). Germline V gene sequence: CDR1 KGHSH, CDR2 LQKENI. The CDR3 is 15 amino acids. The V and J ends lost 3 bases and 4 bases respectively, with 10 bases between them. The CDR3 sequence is CASSPGTQYNSPLHF. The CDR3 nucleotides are TGTGCCAGCTCACCCGGGACACAATATAATTCACCCCTCCACTTT. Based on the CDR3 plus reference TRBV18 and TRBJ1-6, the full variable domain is NAGVMQNPRHLVRRRGQEARLRCSPMKGHSHVYWYRQLPEEGLKFMVYLQKENIIDESGMPKERFSAEFPKEGPSILRIQQVVRGDSAAYFCASSPGTQYNSPLHFGNGTRLTVT.

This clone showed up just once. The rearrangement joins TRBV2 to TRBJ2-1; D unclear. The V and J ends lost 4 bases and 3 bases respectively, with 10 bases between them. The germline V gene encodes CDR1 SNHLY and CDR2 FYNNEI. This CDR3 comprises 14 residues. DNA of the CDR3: TGTGCCAGCAGTGTTGTCAAGCTCTACAATGAGCAGTTCTTC. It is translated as CASSVVKLYNEQFF.

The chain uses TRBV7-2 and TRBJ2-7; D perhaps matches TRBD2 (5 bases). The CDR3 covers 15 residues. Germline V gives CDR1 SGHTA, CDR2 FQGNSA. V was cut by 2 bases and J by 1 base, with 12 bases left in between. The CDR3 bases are TGTGCCAGCAGCTTATCAGGAATAGCGTCCTACGAGCAGTACTTC. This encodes CASSLSGIASYEQYF.

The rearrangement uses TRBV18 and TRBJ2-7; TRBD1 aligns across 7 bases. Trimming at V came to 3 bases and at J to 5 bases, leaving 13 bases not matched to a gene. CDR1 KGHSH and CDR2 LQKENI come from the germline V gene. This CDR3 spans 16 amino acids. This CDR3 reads CASSPSRQGGGDEQYF. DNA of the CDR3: TGTGCCAGCTCACCTTCCCGACAGGGCGGCGGAGACGAGCAGTACTTC.

The CDR3 loop reads CASSPWTGSAYEQYF. CDR3 bases: TGTGCCAGCAGCCCGTGGACAGGGTCCGCCTACGAGCAGTACTTC. This chain links TRBV7-9 with TRBJ2-7; 8 nucleotides align to TRBD1. This CDR3 has 15 residues. Germline trimming cut 5 bases from V and 2 bases from J; bases unmatched to any gene: 8. Germline V gives CDR1 SEHNR, CDR2 FQNEAQ (reference sequence).